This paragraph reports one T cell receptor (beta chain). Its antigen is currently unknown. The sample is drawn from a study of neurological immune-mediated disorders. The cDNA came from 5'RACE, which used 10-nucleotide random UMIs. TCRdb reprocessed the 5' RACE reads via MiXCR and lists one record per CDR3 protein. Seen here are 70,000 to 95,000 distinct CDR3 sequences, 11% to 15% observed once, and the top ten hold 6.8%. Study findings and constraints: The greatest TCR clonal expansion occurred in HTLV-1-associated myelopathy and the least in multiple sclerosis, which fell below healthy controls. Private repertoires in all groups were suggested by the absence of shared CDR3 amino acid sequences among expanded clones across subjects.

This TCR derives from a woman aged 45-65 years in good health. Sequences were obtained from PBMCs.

The CDR3 here is CASSRGERVEQYF. In nucleotides, the CDR3 is TGTGCCAGCAGTCGAGGCGAGAGGGTCGAGCAGTACTTC. The chain employs TRBV27 and TRBJ2-7, with D possibly being TRBD2 (5 bases). CDR3 length: 13 residues. Germline V gene data show CDR1 as MNHEY and CDR2 as SMNVEV (reference sequence). V was trimmed by 5 bases and J by 6 bases, leaving 14 bases between them.